These T cell receptor beta chains were read from a single sample in a study of cytomegalovirus exposure and HLA in healthy donors. Sequenced by immunoSEQ multiplex PCR; TCRdb stores in-frame clones only, minus some. Of roughly 180,000 clones in the sample, 75% to 90% were seen once. Sample: PBMCs. Receptors were obtained from a man younger than 35 in good health and CMV-seropositive. The CDR3 runs from the conserved cysteine through the conserved F or W. The D gene is left open where the match is weak. Clone size appears in some rows only: once, few, many, or a class for an expanded clone.

D	V	J	size	length	CDR3	DNA
TRBD1	TRBV10-3	TRBJ1-6	few	18	CAISDQSGTGDYNSPLHF	TGTGCCATCAGTGACCAAAGTGGGACAGGGGACTATAATTCACCCCTCCACTTT
.	TRBV19	TRBJ2-1	.	16	CASSIAWEVSYNEQFF	TGTGCCAGTAGTATAGCTTGGGAGGTCAGCTACAATGAGCAGTTCTTC
TRBD1	TRBV12-5	TRBJ2-3	once	17	CASGPGQPFRGTDTQYF	TGTGCTAGTGGCCCGGGACAGCCATTTCGGGGAACAGATACGCAGTATTTT
.	TRBV19	TRBJ2-1	.	13	CASSTYRDNEQFF	TGTGCCAGTAGTACTTACAGGGACAATGAGCAGTTCTTC
TRBD1	TRBV11-2	TRBJ1-3	.	16	CASSLDTGASGNTIYF	TGTGCCAGCAGCTTAGATACAGGGGCGAGTGGAAACACCATATATTTT
.	TRBV4-1	TRBJ1-2	.	15	CASSQEAGEFNGYTF	TGCGCCAGCAGCCAAGAAGCGGGGGAGTTCAATGGCTACACCTTC
.	TRBV4-1	TRBJ1-2	once	14	CASSQVRGKDGYTF	TGCGCCAGCAGCCAAGTGCGGGGGAAGGATGGCTACACCTTC
TRBD1	TRBV5-4	TRBJ1-1	.	16	CASSTGGDRGNTEAFF	TGTGCCAGCAGCACGGGGGGGGACAGGGGGAACACTGAAGCTTTCTTT
.	TRBV9	TRBJ2-1	once	18	CASSVTTRAGAGYNEQFF	TGTGCCAGCAGCGTTACTACTAGGGCGGGGGCAGGCTACAATGAGCAGTTCTTC
.	TRBV7-9	TRBJ2-7	.	13	CASSKTSSYEQYF	TGTGCCAGCAGCAAAACGAGCTCCTACGAGCAGTACTTC
TRBD1	TRBV18	TRBJ1-1	.	14	CASSRQGANTEAFF	TGTGCCAGCTCACGACAGGGGGCGAACACTGAAGCTTTCTTT
.	TRBV30	TRBJ1-1	.	13	CAWAFYRNTEAFF	TGTGCCTGGGCATTTTACAGAAACACTGAAGCTTTCTTT
.	TRBV21-1	TRBJ1-1	.	15	CATPGTGPMNTEAFF	TGTGCCACCCCCGGGACAGGGCCCATGAACACTGAAGCTTTCTTT
TRBD1	TRBV7-9	TRBJ2-7	once	15	CASSFRRQGVYEQYF	TGTGCCAGCAGCTTCAGGAGACAGGGGGTCTACGAGCAGTACTTC
TRBD1	TRBV10-1	TRBJ2-1	.	14	CASSAGQGGNEQFF	TGCGCCAGCAGTGCGGGACAGGGGGGGAATGAGCAGTTCTTC
TRBD1	TRBV29-1	TRBJ2-5	.	14	CSVQSGTGWETQYF	TGCAGCGTTCAATCCGGGACAGGGTGGGAGACCCAGTACTTC